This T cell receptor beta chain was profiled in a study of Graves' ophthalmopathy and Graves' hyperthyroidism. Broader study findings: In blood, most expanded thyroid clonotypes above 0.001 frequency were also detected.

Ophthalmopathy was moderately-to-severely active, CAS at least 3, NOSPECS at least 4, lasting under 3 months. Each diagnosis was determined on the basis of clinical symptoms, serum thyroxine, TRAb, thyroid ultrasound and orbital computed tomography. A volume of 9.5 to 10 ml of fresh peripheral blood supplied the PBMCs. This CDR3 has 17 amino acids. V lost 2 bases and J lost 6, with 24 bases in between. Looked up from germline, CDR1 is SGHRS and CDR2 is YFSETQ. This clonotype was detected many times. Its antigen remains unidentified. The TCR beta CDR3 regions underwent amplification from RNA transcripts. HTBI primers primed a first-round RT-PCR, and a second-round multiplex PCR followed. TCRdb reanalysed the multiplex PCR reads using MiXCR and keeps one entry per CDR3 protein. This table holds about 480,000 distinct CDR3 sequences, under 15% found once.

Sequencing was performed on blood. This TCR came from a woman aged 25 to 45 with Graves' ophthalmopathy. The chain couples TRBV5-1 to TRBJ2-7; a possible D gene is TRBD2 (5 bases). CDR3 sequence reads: CASSFRYGGLGLGEQYF. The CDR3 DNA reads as TGCGCCAGCAGCTTTCGCTACGGCGGTTTAGGACTTGGCGAGCAGTACTTC.